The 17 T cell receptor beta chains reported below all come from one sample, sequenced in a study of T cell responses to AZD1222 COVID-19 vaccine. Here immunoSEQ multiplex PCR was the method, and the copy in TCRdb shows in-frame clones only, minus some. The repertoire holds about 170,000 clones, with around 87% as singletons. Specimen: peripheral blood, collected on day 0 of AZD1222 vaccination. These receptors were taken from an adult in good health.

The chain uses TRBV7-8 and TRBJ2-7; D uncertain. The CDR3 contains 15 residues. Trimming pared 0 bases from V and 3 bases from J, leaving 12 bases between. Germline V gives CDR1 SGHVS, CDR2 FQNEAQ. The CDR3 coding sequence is TGTGCCAGCAGCTTAGCGGTAACGAACGGCTACGAGCAGTACTTC. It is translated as CASSLAVTNGYEQYF.

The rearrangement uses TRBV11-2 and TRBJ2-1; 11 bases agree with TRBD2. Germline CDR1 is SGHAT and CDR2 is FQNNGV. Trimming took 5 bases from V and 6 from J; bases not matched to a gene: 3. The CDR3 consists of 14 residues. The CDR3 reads CASSVTSGGNEQFF. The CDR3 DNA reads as TGTGCCAGCAGCGTCACTAGCGGGGGCAATGAGCAGTTCTTC.

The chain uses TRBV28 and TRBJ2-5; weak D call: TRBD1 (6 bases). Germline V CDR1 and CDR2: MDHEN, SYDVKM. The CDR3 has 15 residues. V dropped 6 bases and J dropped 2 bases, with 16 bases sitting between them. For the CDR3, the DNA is TGTGCCAGCAGCAACGCCCCGGGACAACAAGAGACCCAGTACTTC. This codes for CASSNAPGQQETQYF.

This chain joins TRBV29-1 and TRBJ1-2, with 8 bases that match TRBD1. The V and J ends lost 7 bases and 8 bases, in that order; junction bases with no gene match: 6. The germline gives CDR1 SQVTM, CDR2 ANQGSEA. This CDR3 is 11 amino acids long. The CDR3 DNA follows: TGCAGCGCGGACAGGGTGGGAGGCTACACCTTC. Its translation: CSADRVGGYTF.

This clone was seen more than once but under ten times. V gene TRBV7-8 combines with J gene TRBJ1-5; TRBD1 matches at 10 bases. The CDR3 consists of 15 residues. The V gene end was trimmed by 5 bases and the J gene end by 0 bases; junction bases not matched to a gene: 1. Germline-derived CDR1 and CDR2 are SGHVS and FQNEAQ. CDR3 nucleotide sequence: TGTGCCAGCAGCAGGACAGGGGGTAGCAATCAGCCCCAGCATTTT. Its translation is CASSRTGGSNQPQHF.

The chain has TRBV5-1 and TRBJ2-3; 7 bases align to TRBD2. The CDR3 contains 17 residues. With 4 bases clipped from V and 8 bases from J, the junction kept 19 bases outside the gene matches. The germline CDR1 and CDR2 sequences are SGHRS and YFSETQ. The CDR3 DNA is TGCGCCAGCAGCCAGACACCGAACGGCGGGAGAGGCGGTACGCAGTATTTT. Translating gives CASSQTPNGGRGGTQYF. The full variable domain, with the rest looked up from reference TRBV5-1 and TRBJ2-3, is KAGVTQTPRYLIKTRGQQVTLSCSPISGHRSVSWYQQTPGQGLQFLFEYFSETQRNKGNFPGRFSGRQFSNSRSEMNVSTLELGDSALYLCASSQTPNGGRGGTQYFGPGTRLTVL.

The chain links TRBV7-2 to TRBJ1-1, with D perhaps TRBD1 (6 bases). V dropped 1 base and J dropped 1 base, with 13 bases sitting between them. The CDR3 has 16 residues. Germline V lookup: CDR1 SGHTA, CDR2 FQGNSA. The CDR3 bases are TGTGCCAGCAGCTTAGTCCTAGGGGGGTGGAACACTGAAGCTTTCTTT. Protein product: CASSLVLGGWNTEAFF.

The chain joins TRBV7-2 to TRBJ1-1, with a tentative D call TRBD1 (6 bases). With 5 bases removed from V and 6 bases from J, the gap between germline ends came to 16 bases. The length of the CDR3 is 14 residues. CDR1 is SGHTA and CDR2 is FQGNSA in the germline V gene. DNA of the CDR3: TGTGCCAGCAGCGTAGATACAGGGAGGCCTGAAGCTTTCTTT. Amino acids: CASSVDTGRPEAFF.

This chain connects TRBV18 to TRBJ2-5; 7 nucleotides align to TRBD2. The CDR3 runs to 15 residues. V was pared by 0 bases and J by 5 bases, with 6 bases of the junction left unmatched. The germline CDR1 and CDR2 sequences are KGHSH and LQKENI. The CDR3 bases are TGTGCCAGCTCACCACCTAGCGGGCTCCCGGAGACCCAGTACTTC. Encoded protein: CASSPPSGLPETQYF.

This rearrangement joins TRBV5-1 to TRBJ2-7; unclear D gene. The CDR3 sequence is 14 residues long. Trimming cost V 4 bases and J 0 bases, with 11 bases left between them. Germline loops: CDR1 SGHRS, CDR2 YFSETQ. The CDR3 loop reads CASSLGPSSYEQYF. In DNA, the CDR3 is TGCGCCAGCAGCCTGGGCCCTAGCTCCTACGAGCAGTACTTC.

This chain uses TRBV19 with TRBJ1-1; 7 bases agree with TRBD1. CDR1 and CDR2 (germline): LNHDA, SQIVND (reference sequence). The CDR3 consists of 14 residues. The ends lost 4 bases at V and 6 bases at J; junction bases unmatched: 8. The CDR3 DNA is TGTGCCAGTAGTACTGACAGGGCCAGCGCTGAAGCTTTCTTT. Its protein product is CASSTDRASAEAFF. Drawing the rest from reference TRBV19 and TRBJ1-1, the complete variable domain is DGGITQSPKYLFRKEGQNVTLSCEQNLNHDAMYWYRQDPGQGLRLIYYSQIVNDFQKGDIAEGYSVSREKKESFPLTVTSAQKNPTAFYLCASSTDRASAEAFFGQGTRLTVV.

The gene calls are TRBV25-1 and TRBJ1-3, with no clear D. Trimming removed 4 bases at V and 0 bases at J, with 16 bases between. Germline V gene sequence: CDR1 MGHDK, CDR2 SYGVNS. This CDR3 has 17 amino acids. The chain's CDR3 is CASSGSAILASGNTIYF. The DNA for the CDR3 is TGTGCCAGCAGTGGGTCAGCTATTCTCGCCTCTGGAAACACCATATATTTT.

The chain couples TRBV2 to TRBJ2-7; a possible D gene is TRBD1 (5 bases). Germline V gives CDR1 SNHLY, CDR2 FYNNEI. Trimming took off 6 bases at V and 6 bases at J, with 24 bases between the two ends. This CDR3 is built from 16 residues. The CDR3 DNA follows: TGTGCCAGCAGGGACACCACCGACCGTATCTTGGGCGAGCAGTACTTC. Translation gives CASRDTTDRILGEQYF.

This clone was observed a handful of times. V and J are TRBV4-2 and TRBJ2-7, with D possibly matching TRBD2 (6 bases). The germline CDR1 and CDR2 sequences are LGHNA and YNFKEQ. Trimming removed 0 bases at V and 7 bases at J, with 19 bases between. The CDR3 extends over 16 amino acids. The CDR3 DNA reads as TGTGCCAGCAGCCAAGAGGAGGGATCCGGACACGTGGAGCAGTACTTC. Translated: CASSQEEGSGHVEQYF.

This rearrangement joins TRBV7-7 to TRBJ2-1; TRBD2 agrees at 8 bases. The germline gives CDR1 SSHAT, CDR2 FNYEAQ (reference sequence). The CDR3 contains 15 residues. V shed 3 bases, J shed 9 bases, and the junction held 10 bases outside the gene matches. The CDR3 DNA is TGTGCCAGCAGCTTCGGACCGTCGGGAGGGAGTGAGCAGTTCTTC. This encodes CASSFGPSGGSEQFF.

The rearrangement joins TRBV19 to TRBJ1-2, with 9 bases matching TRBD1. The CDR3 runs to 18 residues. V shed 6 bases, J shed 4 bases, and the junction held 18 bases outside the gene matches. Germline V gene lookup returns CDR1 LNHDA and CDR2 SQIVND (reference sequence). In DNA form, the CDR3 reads TGTGCCAGTAGCCATTTGGGGGTGAACAGGGGGCGCTTCTATGGCTACACCTTC. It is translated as CASSHLGVNRGRFYGYTF.

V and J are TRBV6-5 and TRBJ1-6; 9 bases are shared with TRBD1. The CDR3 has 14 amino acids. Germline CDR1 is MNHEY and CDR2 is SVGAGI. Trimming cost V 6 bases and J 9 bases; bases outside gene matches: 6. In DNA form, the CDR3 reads TGTGCCAGCAGACAAGACAGGGGGGGTTCACCCCTCCACTTT. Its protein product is CASRQDRGGSPLHF.